This record concerns one TCR beta chain sequence. No cognate antigen has been identified for it. Nothing much larger sits one base from this clone, and base qualities are not available. The source of the sample is a study of cytomegalovirus exposure and HLA in healthy donors (dated by TCRdb to about 2017). Background for the entire study: An earlier analysis of some 600 of the donors reported under 300 Gb of sequence data and 95 million to 130 million unique TCR beta sequences obtained from roughly 180 million T cells. Roughly 5 DR-DQ haplotypes were treated as single units for association and clustering because of strong linkage in the cohort. A later analysis re-analyzed previously published TCR beta repertoires from 650 to 800 donors and added high-resolution HLA genotyping to study TCR occurrence patterns. The study profiled the T cell repertoires of 500 to 800 subjects by immunosequencing and related them to cytomegalovirus serostatus. Typing coverage varied by locus: roughly 629-630 donors for A, B, C, DRB1 and DQB1; around 560 for DQA1; about 590 for DPA1; more than 450 for DPB1. Rather than drawing on any new phenotypic data, the later analysis identified candidate immune exposures from TCR beta sequences and the way those sequences occurred across donors. An early release that covered more than 550 HLA-typed donors contained around 300 gigabases of sequencing data and tens of millions of unique TCR sequences. All discovery cohort repertoires had been generated on a single sequencing platform. Besides the first cohort of some 670 subjects, a separate validation cohort made up of 95 to 150 different subjects was used. Among some 400 genotyped donors of the cohort, an average of around 240,000 unique TCR beta nucleotide sequences was sequenced per donor, of which about 18% were non-productive. Of the 300 to 500 genotyped donors, 75% to 85% were placed in the genetic ancestry cluster associated with self-reported Caucasian donors. The study aimed to test whether cataloging public T cell receptors could reveal signatures of past pathogen exposure. Alongside the repertoire data, information on donor age, sex, ethnicity and CMV serostatus was compiled. A later genetic analysis took genome-wide SNP genotypes for about 65% of the 666 donors and used that subset as a discovery cohort. To decide whether each TCR beta V gene segment behaved as functional or pseudogenic, an earlier analysis of nearly 600 of the donors relied on high-throughput TCR beta sequencing. HLA typing covered class I and class II loci at four-digit resolution. High-throughput TCR immunosequencing, statistical association of individual TCRs with disease status, and machine learning were combined to predict cytomegalovirus infection status.

Receptors were amplified or captured by the immunoSEQ multiplex PCR assay. For the multiplex PCR, a mixture combining 60 forward primers for TCR Vbeta segments and 13 reverse primers for TCR Jbeta segments was used. Amplification of the CDR3 region of rearranged TCR beta genes was performed with a multiplex PCR assay on genomic DNA. The Illumina HiSeq System was used to sequence the amplified TCR beta libraries as 87-base-pair reads. From the authors' description of their analysis: Across the 600 to 700 repertoires, a later analysis counted about 81 million unique TCR beta chains, 8.5 million to 12 million of which were shared by at least two donors. Raw reads were error-corrected and collapsed into unique sequences by a nearest-neighbor algorithm in which closely related sequences were merged to remove PCR and sequencing errors. V, D and J gene segments were assigned by aligning CDR3 sequences to IMGT reference sequences. For a sequence to be retained, a match of at least six nucleotides was required to both a V gene segment and a J gene segment. Rearrangements were classified as productive when the CDR3 lacked stop codons and remained in frame with V and J, and all other rearrangements were classified as non-productive. CDR3 was defined by IMGT convention, running from the second conserved V-encoded cysteine to the conserved J-encoded phenylalanine. The earlier analysis of roughly 590 of the donors excluded sequences that lacked an unambiguous match to a single V gene segment. An earlier analysis of 587 of the donors classified V segments as functional when productive rearrangements were above 56.7% and as segregating when the standard deviation between donors was above 5%. A statistical classification framework was developed to diagnose cytomegalovirus status using the catalog of TCR beta chain sequences. A later analysis assigned V and J genes by comparing TCR nucleotide sequences with IMGT/GENE-DB human TR gene sequences. The TCRdist pipeline was used in a later analysis to assign CDR3 sequences and most-parsimonious VDJ recombination scenarios. A later analysis defined each TCR beta chain by its CDR3 amino acid sequence plus V-gene family, and excluded reads lacking a unique V-gene family. In a later analysis, approximately 590 highly shared, low-generation-probability nucleotide sequences were removed to address suspected cross-contamination and a sequencing artifact. In a later analysis, a clonal expansion index for each public chain was calculated from normalized within-repertoire ranks of inferred template counts. A later analysis computed generation probabilities with a VDJ recombination model fitted to out-of-frame rearrangements, and checked the results against IGoR. Hypergeometric tests were used in a later analysis to score TCR-TCR, TCR-HLA and TCR-CMV co-occurrence, with a repertoire-size bias correction applied to the TCR pairs. To estimate false discovery rates, a later analysis permuted the HLA or CMV assignments 20 times. In a later analysis, co-occurring TCRs were grouped with DBSCAN, and TCRdist sequence similarity was added when clustering was performed within HLA-allele-positive subsets. Co-occurrence clustering excluded repertoires with fewer than 30,000 or more than 120,000 public chains, plus five with anomalous nucleotide sharing. Here the immuneACCESS table is served through TCRdb, limited to in-frame sequences with V and J called. Missing clones are a known gap in these copies; in checked studies unresolved V genes cover under half, and the rest lacks a known reason. That table gives V, J and clone size, and the DNA gave D and trimming. The sample table contains 90,000 to 120,000 clones; only one count was recorded for 65% to 75% of them. The biggest ten clones account for roughly 10% of the sample.

Beyond this particular receptor, the publication reports: In both the original and validation cohorts, the classifier was reported to diagnose cytomegalovirus status with high specificity and sensitivity. A later analysis found that TCR association rates varied across HLA loci, with DRB1 alleles showing the most associated TCRs and HLA-C alleles the fewest. Some IMGT-functional V segments, including TRBV6-2 and TRBV6-3, could not be distinguished by the 87-base-pair reads and were therefore excluded. CMV serostatus was the only immune exposure information available for the cohort. A further reported finding was that TCR beta sequences accurately predicted the HLA-A and HLA-B alleles for most subjects in the first cohort. In a later genetic analysis, fewer N-insertions in productive TCRs were reported among donors in an Asian-associated ancestry cluster than the roughly 640-donor mean. In a later analysis, HLA-associated TCR beta chains showed more clonal expansion and lower generation probabilities than non-associated chains that were equally common. While some public TCRs were present in many individuals, most TCR sequences turned up only very rarely across donors. According to the authors, the approach could potentially be generalized to other disease states and immunological phenotypes. Roughly uniform sequencing depth across donors was assumed in presence/absence analyses, although this assumption may not hold. A cluster of highly shared sequence variants was judged likely to represent a technical artifact of the sequencing pipeline. A later analysis reported that several top co-occurrence clusters appeared linked to parvovirus B19, influenza, CMV and Epstein-Barr virus. Because some donors lacked HLA typing at each locus, the association tests relied only on the typed subset. Because counts were too low, more than 15 rarely observed V segments, including chromosome 9 orphons, were left out of the earlier analysis of over 550 of the donors. At a false discovery rate of 0.05, a later analysis linked under 20,000 TCR beta sequences to specific HLA alleles. Linkage disequilibrium might explain the correlated functional status among segregating V segments, but an unknown experimental factor could not be excluded. V-gene and J-gene trimming of TCR beta chains was associated with a missense DCLRE1C variant in a later genetic analysis, and the association was replicated in an independent cohort. In an earlier analysis of more than 500 of the donors, most TCR beta V segments appeared in productive rearrangements about 90% or about 30% of the time, broadly matching IMGT annotations. Only TCR beta chains were sequenced in this cohort, and the absence of alpha or paired-chain data limited detectable features. In vitro tests confirmed that a few of the cytomegalovirus-associated TCR beta chains recognize cytomegalovirus antigens. The study listed approximately 150 TCR beta chains as associated with cytomegalovirus. Most CMV-associated TCR beta chains appeared to be HLA-restricted in a later analysis, and the HLA associations seemed to be driven largely by CMV exposure. When HLA alleles, especially DR and DQ, strongly co-occurred, attributing TCR associations to individual alleles was difficult.

The cohort was made up of 666 healthy bone marrow donors. All cohort members were sampled while nominally healthy, although unrecorded immune exposures were likely present. The donor tested CMV seropositive and was one of the 289 seropositive cohort members. Each donor provided a peripheral blood sample, and peripheral blood mononuclear cells were used for TCR beta sequencing. The Qiagen DNeasy Blood Extraction Kit was used to extract genomic DNA from the blood cell samples. The CDR3 starts with the cysteine, ends with the phenylalanine, and has 16 residues. CDR3 DNA is the only sequence kept; it has 48 bases, read in frame from the first base. Trimming costs V 1 base and J 5 bases, and their ends lie 17 bases apart. CDR1 and CDR2, looked up from the germline V gene, are SGHAT and FQNNGV.

The source of this sequence is a man between 35 and 55 years old in good health and CMV-seropositive. This chain joins TRBV11-2 to TRBJ2-5; tentative D gene TRBD2, with 5 bases matching. Source material: PBMCs. The CDR3 region: CASSLAFGLSSETQYF. The DNA reads TGTGCCAGCAGCTTAGCGTTTGGACTTTCATCTGAGACCCAGTACTTC. The CDR3 plus the reference TRBV11-2 and TRBJ2-5 genes for the other parts give the full variable domain: EAGVAQSPRYKIIEKRQSVAFWCNPISGHATLYWYQQILGQGPKLLIQFQNNGVVDDSQLPKDRFSAERLKGVDSTLKIQPAKLEDSAVYLCASSLAFGLSSETQYFGPGTRLLVL.